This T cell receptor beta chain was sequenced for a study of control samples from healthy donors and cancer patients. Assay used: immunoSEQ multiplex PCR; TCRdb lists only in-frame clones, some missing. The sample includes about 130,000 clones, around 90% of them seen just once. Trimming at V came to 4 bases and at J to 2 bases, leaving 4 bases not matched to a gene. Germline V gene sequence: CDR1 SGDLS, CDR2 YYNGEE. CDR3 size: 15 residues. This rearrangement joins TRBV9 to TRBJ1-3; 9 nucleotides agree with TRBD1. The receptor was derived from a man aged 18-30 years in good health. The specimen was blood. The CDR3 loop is CASSPRTGAGNTIYF. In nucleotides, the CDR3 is TGTGCCAGCAGCCCTAGGACAGGGGCTGGAAACACCATATATTTT. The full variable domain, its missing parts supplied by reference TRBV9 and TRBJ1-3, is DSGVTQTPKHLITATGQRVTLRCSPRSGDLSVYWYQQSLDQGLQFLIQYYNGEERAKGNILERFSAQQFPDLHSELNLSSLELGDSALYFCASSPRTGAGNTIYFGEGSWLTVV.